Following are 12 T cell receptor beta chains from one sample sequenced in a study of T cells in Graves' hyperthyroidism and ophthalmopathy. There were TCR beta CDR3 regions amplified from RNA transcripts. When the TCR CDR3 underwent first-round RT-PCR, the HTBI primer set was used. TCRdb recomputed calls from the multiplex PCR reads with MiXCR, one row per CDR3 protein. In the table there are 250,000 or so distinct CDR3 sequences, around 15% of which are singletons. What was sequenced was blood. Receptors originate from a woman aged 45-59 years with Graves' hyperthyroidism that later progressed to Graves' ophthalmopathy.

This clonotype was counted at least ten times. V usage is TRBV30 and J usage is TRBJ2-5; D might be TRBD1 (6 bases). Trimming removed 5 bases at V and 4 bases at J, with 14 bases between. Germline CDR1 reads GTSNPN; CDR2 reads SVGIG (reference sequence). This CDR3 has 13 amino acids. The CDR3 DNA follows: TGTGCCTGGGCAGGTGGGACACTAGAGACCCAGTACTTC. This encodes CAWAGGTLETQYF.

This clonotype was found a few times. J is TRBJ1-6 and V is TRBV20-1; no clear D gene. V lost 3 bases, J lost 7 bases, and 10 bases lay in between. Germline assignment: CDR1 DFQATT and CDR2 SNEGSKA (reference sequence). The CDR3 loop spans 13 amino acids. The CDR3 loop reads CSAREDSNSPLHF. For the CDR3, the DNA is TGCAGTGCTAGGGAGGATTCGAATTCACCCCTCCACTTT.

This clonotype was recorded at least ten times. The CDR3 region is CASRKSDRNNQPQHF. The CDR3 coding sequence is TGTGCCAGCAGGAAGTCGGACAGGAACAATCAGCCCCAGCATTTT. The V and J genes are TRBV27 and TRBJ1-5, with TRBD1 matching over 7 bases. The CDR3 loop spans 15 amino acids. V shed 6 bases, J shed 3 bases, and the junction held 8 bases outside the gene matches. The V gene's germline CDR1 is MNHEY and CDR2 SMNVEV (reference sequence).

This clonotype was seen more than once but under ten times. This chain links TRBV10-3 with TRBJ2-7; 9 nucleotides agree with TRBD2. This CDR3 has 16 amino acids. Germline CDR1 reads ENHRY; CDR2 reads SYGVKD. J was trimmed by 1 base and V by 1 base; bases with no gene match: 5. The DNA for the CDR3 is TGTGCCATCAGTGAGTTTATAGCGGGAGTTTCCTACGAGCAGTACTTC. This translates into CAISEFIAGVSYEQYF.

This clonotype occurred many times. The V call is TRBV7-3, the J call TRBJ2-1, with 13 bases lining up with TRBD2. Per germline, CDR1 SGHTA and CDR2 FQGTGA. Trimming removed 2 bases from V and 8 bases from J; junction bases left unmatched: 3. The CDR3 is 15 amino acids. The CDR3 reads CASSLYTSGRDEQFF. The CDR3 region has the DNA TGTGCCAGCAGCTTATATACTAGCGGGAGGGATGAGCAGTTCTTC.

In this sample, this clonotype turned up many times. The V call is TRBV20-1, the J call TRBJ2-1; TRBD1 is a possible D gene (5 bases). Germline V gene lookup returns CDR1 DFQATT and CDR2 SNEGSKA (reference sequence). The CDR3 is 14 amino acids. The V gene lost 3 bases and the J gene lost 4 bases, with 13 bases spanning the gap. CDR3 DNA sequence: TGCAGTGCTAGGACGACAGATGATTACAATGAGCAGTTCTTC. It encodes CSARTTDDYNEQFF.

This clonotype was seen repeatedly, ten times or more. The genes are TRBV28 and TRBJ2-4; tentative D call: TRBD2 (6 bases). CDR1 MDHEN and CDR2 SYDVKM come from the germline V gene. V shed 6 bases and J shed 5 bases, with 17 bases lying between them. The CDR3 runs 15 residues. CDR3: CASSLAQVGENIQYF. In DNA form, the CDR3 reads TGTGCCAGCAGCCTAGCGCAAGTAGGTGAAAACATTCAGTACTTC. The full variable domain, rest sourced from reference TRBV28 and TRBJ2-4, is DVKVTQSSRYLVKRTGEKVFLECVQDMDHENMFWYRQDPGLGLRLIYFSYDVKMKEKGDIPEGYSVSREKKERFSLILESASTNQTSMYLCASSLAQVGENIQYFGAGTRLSVL.

This clonotype was seen at least ten times. V gene TRBV20-1 combines with J gene TRBJ1-1; unclear D gene. Germline V gene sequence: CDR1 DFQATT, CDR2 SNEGSKA (reference sequence). CDR3 size: 13 residues. Between the trimmed V and J ends, which lost 5 bases and 0 bases, there was a span of 10 bases. The CDR3 loop reads CSAGGGLNTEAFF. Here the CDR3 DNA reads TGCAGTGCTGGCGGAGGCCTGAACACTGAAGCTTTCTTT.

This clonotype has a count of ten or more. The chain has TRBV20-1 and TRBJ2-5; 7 bases are a match to TRBD2. The CDR3 totals 14 residues. Trimming cost V 5 bases and J 9 bases; bases outside gene matches: 15. Germline V lookup: CDR1 DFQATT, CDR2 SNEGSKA (reference sequence). CDR3 bases: TGCAGTGCTCCACTCGGACTCGCACGGGAGGCCCAGTACTTC. Its translation is CSAPLGLAREAQYF.

This clonotype was seen a handful of times. The V and J genes are TRBV4-2 and TRBJ1-4, with D uncertain. This CDR3 has 16 residues. Per the germline V gene, CDR1 is LGHNA and CDR2 is YNFKEQ. The ends were cut back, 0 bases at V and 4 bases at J, with 12 bases in the middle. The CDR3 loop reads CASSQDRRVDNEKLFF. The CDR3 DNA follows: TGTGCCAGCAGCCAAGATCGCCGCGTGGATAATGAAAAACTGTTTTTT.

This clonotype was seen at least ten times. The CDR3 sequence is CASSSGQGFNEQYF. The CDR3 DNA follows: TGTGCCAGCAGTTCTGGACAGGGGTTCAACGAGCAGTACTTC. V and J are TRBV27 and TRBJ2-7; 9 nucleotides match TRBD1. The germline V gene has CDR1 MNHEY and CDR2 SMNVEV (reference sequence). The CDR3 spans 14 residues. With 4 bases clipped from V and 5 bases from J, the junction kept 6 bases outside the gene matches.

The chain carries TRBV20-1 and TRBJ1-1; D not certain. The germline V gene encodes CDR1 DFQATT and CDR2 SNEGSKA (reference sequence). CDR3 size: 10 residues. Trimming took off 5 bases at V and 3 bases at J, with 4 bases between the two ends. CDR3 nucleotides: TGCAGTGCTTCCTACACTGAAGCTTTCTTT. Residues: CSASYTEAFF.